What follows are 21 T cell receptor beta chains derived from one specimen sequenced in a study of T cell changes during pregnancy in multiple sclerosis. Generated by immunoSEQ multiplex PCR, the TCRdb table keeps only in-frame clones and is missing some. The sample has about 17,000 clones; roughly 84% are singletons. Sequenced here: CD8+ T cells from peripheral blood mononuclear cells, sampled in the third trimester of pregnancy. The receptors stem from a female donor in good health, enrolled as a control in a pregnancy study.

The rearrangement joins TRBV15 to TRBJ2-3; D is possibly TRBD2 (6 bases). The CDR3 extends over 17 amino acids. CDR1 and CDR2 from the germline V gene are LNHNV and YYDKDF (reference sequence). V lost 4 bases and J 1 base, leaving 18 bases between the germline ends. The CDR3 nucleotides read TGTGCCACCAGCAAGTTAAGACTAGGGCGGGGCACAGATACGCAGTATTTT. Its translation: CATSKLRLGRGTDTQYF.

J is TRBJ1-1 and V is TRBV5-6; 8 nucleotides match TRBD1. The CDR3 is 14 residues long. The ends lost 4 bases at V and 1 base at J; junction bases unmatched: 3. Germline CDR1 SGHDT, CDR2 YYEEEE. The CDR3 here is CASSTGTGNTEAFF. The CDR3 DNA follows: TGTGCCAGCAGCACCGGGACAGGGAACACTGAAGCTTTCTTT. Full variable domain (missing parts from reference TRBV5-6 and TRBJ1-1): DAGVTQSPTHLIKTRGQQVTLRCSPKSGHDTVSWYQQALGQGPQFIFQYYEEEERQRGNFPDRFSGHQFPNYSSELNVNALLLGDSALYLCASSTGTGNTEAFFGQGTRLTVV.

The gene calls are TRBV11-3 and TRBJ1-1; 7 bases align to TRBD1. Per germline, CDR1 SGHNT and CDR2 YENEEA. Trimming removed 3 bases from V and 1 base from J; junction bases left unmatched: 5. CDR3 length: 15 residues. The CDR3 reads CASSLRGQKNTEAFF. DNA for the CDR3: TGTGCCAGCAGCTTGAGGGGACAGAAGAACACTGAAGCTTTCTTT.

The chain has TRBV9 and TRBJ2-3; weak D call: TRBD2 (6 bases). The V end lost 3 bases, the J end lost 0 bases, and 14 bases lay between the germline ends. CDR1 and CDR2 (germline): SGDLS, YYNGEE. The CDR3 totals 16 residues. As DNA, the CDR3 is TGTGCCAGCAGCGCAAGAGAGGGGACTAGCACAGATACGCAGTATTTT. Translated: CASSAREGTSTDTQYF.

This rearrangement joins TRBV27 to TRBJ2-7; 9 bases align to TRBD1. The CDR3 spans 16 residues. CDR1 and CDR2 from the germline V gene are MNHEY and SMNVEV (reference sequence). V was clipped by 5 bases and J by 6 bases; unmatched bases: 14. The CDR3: CASSLQGGTGLLEQYF. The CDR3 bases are TGTGCCAGCAGTCTCCAGGGCGGGACAGGGCTTCTCGAGCAGTACTTC.

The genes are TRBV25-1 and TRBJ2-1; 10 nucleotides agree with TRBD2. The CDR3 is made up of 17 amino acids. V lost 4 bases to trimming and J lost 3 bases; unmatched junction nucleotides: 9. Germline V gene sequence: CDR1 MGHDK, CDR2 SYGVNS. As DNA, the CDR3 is TGTGCCAGCAGTGGAATGGGTAGCGGGAGGTTCTACAATGAGCAGTTCTTC. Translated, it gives CASSGMGSGRFYNEQFF. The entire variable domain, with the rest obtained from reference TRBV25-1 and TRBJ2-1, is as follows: EADIYQTPRYLVIGTGKKITLECSQTMGHDKMYWYQQDPGMELHLIHYSYGVNSTEKGDLSSESTVSRIRTEHFPLTLESARPSHTSQYLCASSGMGSGRFYNEQFFGPGTRLTVL.

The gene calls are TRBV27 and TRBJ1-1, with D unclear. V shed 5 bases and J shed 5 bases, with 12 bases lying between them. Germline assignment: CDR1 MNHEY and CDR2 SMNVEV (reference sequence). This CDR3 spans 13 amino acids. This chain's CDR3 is CASSQPRGTEAFF. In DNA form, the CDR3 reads TGTGCCAGCAGTCAACCCCGAGGAACTGAAGCTTTCTTT.

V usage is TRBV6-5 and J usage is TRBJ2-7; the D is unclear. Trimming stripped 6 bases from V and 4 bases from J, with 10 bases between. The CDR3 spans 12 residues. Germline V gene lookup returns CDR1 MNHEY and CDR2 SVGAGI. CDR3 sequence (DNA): TGTGCCAGCAGCCCTTCCGGGTACGAGCAGTACTTC. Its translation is CASSPSGYEQYF.

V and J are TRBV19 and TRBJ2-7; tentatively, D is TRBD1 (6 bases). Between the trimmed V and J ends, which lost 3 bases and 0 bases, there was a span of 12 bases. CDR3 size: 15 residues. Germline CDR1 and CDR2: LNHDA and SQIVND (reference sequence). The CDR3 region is CASSILPGHSYEQYF. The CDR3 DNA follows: TGTGCCAGTAGTATTCTTCCGGGACACTCCTACGAGCAGTACTTC.

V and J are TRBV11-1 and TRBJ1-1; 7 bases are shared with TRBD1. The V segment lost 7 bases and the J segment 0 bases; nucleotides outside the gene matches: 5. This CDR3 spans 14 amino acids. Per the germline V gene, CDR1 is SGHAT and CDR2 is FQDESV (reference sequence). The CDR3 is CASNPGQLNTEAFF. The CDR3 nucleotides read TGTGCCAGCAACCCGGGACAGCTGAACACTGAAGCTTTCTTT.

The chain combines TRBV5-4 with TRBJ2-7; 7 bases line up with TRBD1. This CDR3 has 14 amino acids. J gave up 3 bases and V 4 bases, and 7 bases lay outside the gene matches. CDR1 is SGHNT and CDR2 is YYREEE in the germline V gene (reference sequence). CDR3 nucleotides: TGTGCCAGCAGCCGGGACAGAATAGTCTACGAGCAGTACTTC. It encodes CASSRDRIVYEQYF.

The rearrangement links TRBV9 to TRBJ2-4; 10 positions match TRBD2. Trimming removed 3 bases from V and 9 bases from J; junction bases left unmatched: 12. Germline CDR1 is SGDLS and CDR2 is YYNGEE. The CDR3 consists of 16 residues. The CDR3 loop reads CASSAPSGGLSGIQYF. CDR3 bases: TGTGCCAGCAGCGCCCCTAGCGGGGGTCTTTCCGGCATTCAGTACTTC.

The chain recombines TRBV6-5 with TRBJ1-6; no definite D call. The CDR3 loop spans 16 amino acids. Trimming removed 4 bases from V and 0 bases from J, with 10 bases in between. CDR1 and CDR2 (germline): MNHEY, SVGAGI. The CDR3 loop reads CASSSEGSSYNSPLHF. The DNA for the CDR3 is TGTGCCAGCAGTTCGGAAGGGAGCTCCTATAATTCACCCCTCCACTTT.

The CDR3: CASRPFSAAQPQHF. CDR3 sequence (DNA): TGTGCCAGCAGGCCGTTTTCGGCGGCTCAGCCCCAGCATTTT. V usage is TRBV27 and J usage is TRBJ1-5, with D uncertain. Germline-derived CDR1 and CDR2 are MNHEY and SMNVEV (reference sequence). V dropped 6 bases and J dropped 6 bases, with 15 bases sitting between them. The CDR3 consists of 14 residues.

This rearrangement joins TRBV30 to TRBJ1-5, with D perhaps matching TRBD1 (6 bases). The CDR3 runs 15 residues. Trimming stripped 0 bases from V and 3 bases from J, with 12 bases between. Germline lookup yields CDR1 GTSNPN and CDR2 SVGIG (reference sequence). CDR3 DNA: TGTGCCTGGAGTGTAGCGGGGGCCTACAATCAGCCCCAGCATTTT. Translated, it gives CAWSVAGAYNQPQHF.

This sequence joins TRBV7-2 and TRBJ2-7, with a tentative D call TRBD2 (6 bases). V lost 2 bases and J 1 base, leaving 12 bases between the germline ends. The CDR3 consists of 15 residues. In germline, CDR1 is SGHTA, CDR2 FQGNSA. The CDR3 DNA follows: TGTGCCAGCAGCTTAAACTGGCGGGGATCCTACGAGCAGTACTTC. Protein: CASSLNWRGSYEQYF.

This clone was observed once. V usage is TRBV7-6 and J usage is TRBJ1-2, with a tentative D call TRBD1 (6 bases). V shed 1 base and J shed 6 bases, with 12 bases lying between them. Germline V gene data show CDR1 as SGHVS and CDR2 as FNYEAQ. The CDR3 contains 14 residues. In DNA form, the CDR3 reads TGTGCCAGCAGCTTAGGTGGACAGTTTGATGGCTACACCTTC. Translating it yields CASSLGGQFDGYTF.

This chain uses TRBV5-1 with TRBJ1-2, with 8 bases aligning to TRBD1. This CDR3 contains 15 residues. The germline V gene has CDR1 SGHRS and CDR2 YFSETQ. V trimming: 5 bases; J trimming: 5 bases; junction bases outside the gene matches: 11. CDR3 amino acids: CASRDHGTGAYGYTF. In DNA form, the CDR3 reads TGCGCCAGCAGAGACCACGGGACAGGAGCTTATGGCTACACCTTC.

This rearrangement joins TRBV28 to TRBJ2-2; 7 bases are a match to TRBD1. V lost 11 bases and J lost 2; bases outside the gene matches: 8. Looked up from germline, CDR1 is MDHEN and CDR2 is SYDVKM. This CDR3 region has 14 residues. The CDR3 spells CAHRGRLNTGELFF. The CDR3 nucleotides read TGTGCCCACAGGGGCCGCCTTAACACCGGGGAGCTGTTTTTT.

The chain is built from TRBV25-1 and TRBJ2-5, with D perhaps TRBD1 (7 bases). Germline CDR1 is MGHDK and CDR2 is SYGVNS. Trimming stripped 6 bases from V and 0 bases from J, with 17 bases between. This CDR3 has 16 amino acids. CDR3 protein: CASRGSRRGHQETQYF. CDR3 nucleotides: TGTGCCAGCAGGGGTAGCCGGAGGGGGCACCAAGAGACCCAGTACTTC.

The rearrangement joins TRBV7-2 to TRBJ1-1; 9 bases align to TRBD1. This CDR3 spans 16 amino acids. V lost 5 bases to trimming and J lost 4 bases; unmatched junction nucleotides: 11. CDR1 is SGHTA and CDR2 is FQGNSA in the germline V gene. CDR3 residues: CASSPFRDREGTEAFF. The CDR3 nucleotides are TGTGCCAGCAGCCCCTTTAGGGACAGGGAGGGCACTGAAGCTTTCTTT.